This TCR beta chain appears in the sequencing data of a study of T cells in Graves' hyperthyroidism and ophthalmopathy. Study-wide background: Staff took peripheral blood when the initial diagnosis was made, before any treatment began.

At least ten counts were recorded for this clonotype. RNA transcripts yielded amplified TCR beta CDR3 regions. Initially, a first-round RT-PCR of the TCR CDR3 employed the HTBI primer set. TCRdb reprocessed the multiplex PCR reads via MiXCR and lists one record per CDR3 protein. The top ten hold 3% to 4% of the sample, which has about 610,000 distinct CDR3 sequences, around 16% seen once. Germline V gene lookup returns CDR1 SNHLY and CDR2 FYNNEI. Trimming left V 3 bases short and J 3 bases short, with 15 bases between. The CDR3 has 15 amino acids. Ophthalmopathy cases met thresholds of Clinical Activity Score at least 3, NOSPECS grade at least 4 and duration under 3 months.

V gene TRBV2 combines with J gene TRBJ2-7; D is perhaps TRBD1 (5 bases). The TCR was taken from a woman in her thirties or forties with Graves' ophthalmopathy. Sequenced: blood. The CDR3, as DNA: TGTGCCAGCAGTGACCCCGACAGATTCGGCTACGAGCAGTACTTC. As protein: CASSDPDRFGYEQYF.